This TCR beta chain was recovered during a study of neurological immune-mediated disorders (dated by TCRdb to between 2018 and 2020). Background for the entire study: Of the approximately 35 multiple sclerosis patients, about 31 had relapsing-remitting MS and 3 had secondary progressive MS. Peripheral blood TCR-beta repertoires from HTLV-I-associated myelopathy (HAM/TSP) patients, multiple sclerosis patients and healthy controls were compared by UMI-based sequencing. The 90 to 110 TCR-beta libraries covered PBMC samples along with longitudinal samples, technical triplicates, and paired sorted CD4+ and CD8+ T-cell subsets. The cohort was made up of 68 subjects, consisting of 15 or so HAM/TSP patients, 35 or so multiple sclerosis patients and about 20 healthy controls. Here is what the overall study found, with its caveats: The MS cluster showed no association with clinical or MRI features, and the authors stated that larger cohorts are needed. Repertoires from 18 of 34 MS patients were grouped by phylogenetic analysis into a cluster of related CDR3 sequences, suggesting a possible repertoire-level signature. No identical CDR3 amino acid sequences were shared among expanded clones across subjects, suggesting private TCR-beta repertoires in all groups. TCR clonal expansion was highest in HAM/TSP patients and lowest in MS patients, with MS patients falling below even healthy controls.

For the unsorted PBMC libraries, 2 million PBMCs were stored in RNAlater at -80 degrees C until RNA extraction and were used to generate the libraries. The multiple sclerosis patients were enrolled in a US clinical protocol that used magnetic resonance imaging to evaluate disease progression. PBMCs were separated from peripheral blood using Ficoll-Hypaque density gradient centrifugation and then cryopreserved in liquid nitrogen. Between the V and J ends, shortened by 3 bases and 10 bases respectively, the junction contains 20 bases. As encoded in the germline V gene, CDR1 is KGHDR while CDR2 is SFDVKD. The CDR3 contains 15 residues, cysteine and phenylalanine counted. The only DNA kept is the CDR3, 45 bases in frame from the first base. This clonotype came up many times. Its antigen is not yet known. No much larger clone exists at a distance of one base, and base qualities are not known. cDNA was synthesized by template-switch 5'RACE using a primer with a 10-nucleotide random unique molecular identifier that tagged each TCR transcript. Every sequencing run covered 15-18 subjects and yielded more than 170 million TCR-beta sequences. The RNeasy kit was used to extract total RNA. Using the KAPA Real-time Library Amplification kit, TCR-beta VDJ regions were amplified with primers for the TCR constant region and the 5'RACE anchor. A first PCR added sample indexes and Illumina adaptors, and a second PCR then raised library yield. The roughly 650 bp TCR product was size-selected on a 2% E-gel SizeSelection system after Ampure bead purification. Before pooling, library quality was checked on a Bioanalyzer, concentration was measured with Qubit, and libraries were quantified with the Kapa Library Quantification kit. Libraries were sequenced paired-end 2 x 150 bp on an Illumina HiSeq 2500. To increase sequence diversity, roughly 24-31% phiX was spiked into each library pool. As for the original processing: The UMI-based MiGEC pipeline processed quality-filtered reads and removed over 85% of raw TCR sequences during error correction. VDJ genes were aligned to IMGT germline references, and clonotypes were defined by unique CDR3 amino acid sequence plus V-J genes. VDJtools evaluated clonal expansion, Shannon diversity and CDR3 relatedness (CalcPairwiseDistances, ClusterSamples); CLCbio workbench built phylogenetic trees. A clone was classed as expanded if it had 8 or more unique UMIs, a cutoff based on coefficient-of-variation modelling across technical triplicates. Clones were called with MiXCR by TCRdb after fastp trimmed the public reads at Q25, and only in-frame beta chains were retained. Records with the same CDR3 protein are collapsed into one entry carrying the most frequent genes and DNA. These V and J calls derive from TCRdb rather than the authors' analysis. The sample table records about 74,000 distinct CDR3 sequences; roughly 5.6% of these occur just once. The ten biggest clones cover about 7.4% of the sample.

This clonotype originated in a man aged 18 to 30 with multiple sclerosis. The specimen was PBMCs. This receptor chain uses TRBV24-1 and TRBJ2-5, with a tentative D gene TRBD1 over 5 matching bases. The CDR3 region: CATSDPSGAPFVQYF. Read as DNA, the sequence is TGTGCCACCAGTGATCCGAGTGGGGCGCCGTTTGTCCAGTACTTC.